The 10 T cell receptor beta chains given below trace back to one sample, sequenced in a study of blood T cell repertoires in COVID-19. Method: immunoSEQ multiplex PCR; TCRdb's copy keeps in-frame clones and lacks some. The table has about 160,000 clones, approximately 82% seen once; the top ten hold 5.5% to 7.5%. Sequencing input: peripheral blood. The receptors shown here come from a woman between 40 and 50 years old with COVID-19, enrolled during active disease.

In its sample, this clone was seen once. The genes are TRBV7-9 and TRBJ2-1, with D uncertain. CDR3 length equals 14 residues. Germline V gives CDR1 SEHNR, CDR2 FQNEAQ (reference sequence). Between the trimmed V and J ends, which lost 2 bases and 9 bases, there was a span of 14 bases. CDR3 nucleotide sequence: TGTGCCAGCAGCTTAAAATCACAGTCAATTGAGCAGTTCTTC. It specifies CASSLKSQSIEQFF.

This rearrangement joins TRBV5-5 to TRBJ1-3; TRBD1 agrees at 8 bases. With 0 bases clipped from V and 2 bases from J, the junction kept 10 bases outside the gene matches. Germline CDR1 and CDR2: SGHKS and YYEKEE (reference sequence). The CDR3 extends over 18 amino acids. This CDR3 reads CASSLGLRLTGAGNTIYF. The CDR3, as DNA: TGTGCCAGCAGCTTGGGGCTAAGGTTGACAGGGGCTGGAAACACCATATATTTT.

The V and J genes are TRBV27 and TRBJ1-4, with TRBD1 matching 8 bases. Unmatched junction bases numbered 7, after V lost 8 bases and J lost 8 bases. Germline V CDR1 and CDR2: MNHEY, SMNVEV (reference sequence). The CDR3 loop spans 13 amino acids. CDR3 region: CASGRAGGEKLFF. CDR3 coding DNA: TGTGCCAGCGGACGTGCAGGGGGCGAAAAACTGTTTTTT.

The CDR3 bases are TGTGCCAGCAGCTCACGGGGAAGAGAGACCCAGTACTTC. Translated, it gives CASSSRGRETQYF. V usage is TRBV7-9 and J usage is TRBJ2-5; tentatively, D is TRBD2 (5 bases). The CDR3 has 13 amino acids. Germline CDR1 is SEHNR and CDR2 is FQNEAQ (reference sequence). Trimming left V 4 bases short and J 4 bases short, with 10 bases between. The variable domain in full, with the rest retrieved from reference TRBV7-9 and TRBJ2-5, is DTGVSQNPRHKITKRGQNVTFRCDPISEHNRLYWYRQTLGQGPEFLTYFQNEAQLEKSRLLSDRFSAERPKGSFSTLEIQRTEQGDSAMYLCASSSRGRETQYFGPGTRLLVL.

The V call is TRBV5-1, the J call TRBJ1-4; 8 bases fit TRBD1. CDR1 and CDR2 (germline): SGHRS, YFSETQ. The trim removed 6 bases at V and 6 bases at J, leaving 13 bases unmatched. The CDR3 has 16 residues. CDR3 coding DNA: TGCGCCAGCACCCCTGCGGAAGGACAGGGATATGAAAAACTGTTTTTT. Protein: CASTPAEGQGYEKLFF.

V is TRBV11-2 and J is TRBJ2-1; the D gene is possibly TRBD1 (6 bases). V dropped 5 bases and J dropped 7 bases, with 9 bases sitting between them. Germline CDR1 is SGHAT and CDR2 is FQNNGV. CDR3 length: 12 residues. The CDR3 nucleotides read TGTGCCAGCAGCCCACAGGGAAATGAGCAGTTCTTC. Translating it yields CASSPQGNEQFF.

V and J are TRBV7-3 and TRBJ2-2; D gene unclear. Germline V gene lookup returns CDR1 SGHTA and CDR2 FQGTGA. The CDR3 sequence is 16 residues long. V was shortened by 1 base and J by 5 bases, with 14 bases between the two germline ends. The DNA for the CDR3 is TGTGCCAGCAGCTTAATTTCGTCGGCGGCGACCGGGGAGCTGTTTTTT. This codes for CASSLISSAATGELFF.

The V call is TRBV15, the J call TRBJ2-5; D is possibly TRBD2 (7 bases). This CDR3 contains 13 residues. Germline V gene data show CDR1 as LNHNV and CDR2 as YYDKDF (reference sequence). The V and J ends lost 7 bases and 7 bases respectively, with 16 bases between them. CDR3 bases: TGTGCCACCACCGACGGGGGGCGGCGGACCCAGTACTTC. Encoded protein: CATTDGGRRTQYF.

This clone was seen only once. This CDR3 is CASSLLQGRAFF. The CDR3 nucleotides are TGTGCCAGCAGTTTACTACAGGGGAGGGCTTTCTTT. The chain links TRBV28 to TRBJ1-1, with 7 bases matching TRBD1. V gave up 2 bases and J gave up 11 bases; unmatched junction bases: 5. The CDR3 extends over 12 amino acids. Germline lookup yields CDR1 MDHEN and CDR2 SYDVKM.

CDR3 in DNA: TGCAGCGTAGTAAGCGGCGGGGGTACGCAGTATTTT. It codes for CSVVSGGGTQYF. V gene TRBV29-1 combines with J gene TRBJ2-3, with 7 bases that match TRBD2. CDR1 is SQVTM, CDR2 ANQGSEA, per germline. The V gene end was trimmed by 6 bases and the J gene end by 8 bases; junction bases not matched to a gene: 8. This CDR3 is 12 amino acids long.